The 20 T cell receptor beta chains given below trace back to one sample, sequenced in a study of T-cell memory formation after mild COVID-19. TCRdb itself ran the 5' RACE reads through MiXCR, one entry per CDR3 protein. The table lists about 470,000 distinct CDR3 sequences, approximately 18% of them singletons. Sequencing input: PBMCs or a T cell subset sorted from them (not recorded which). The source is an adult woman who had mild COVID-19 (a few samples of this study predate the infection). Cell type and time point are not known.

In DNA, the CDR3 is TGTGCCAGCAGCTTAGAGACGGGTTTCGTTACCGGGGAGCTGTTTTTT. Translating it yields CASSLETGFVTGELFF. The chain recombines TRBV7-2 with TRBJ2-2, with unresolved D. There are 16 residues in the CDR3. The germline gives CDR1 SGHTA, CDR2 FQGNSA. Trimming left V 1 base short and J 5 bases short, with 14 bases between.

This clonotype was observed a few times. The chain combines TRBV6-1 with TRBJ1-5, with unresolved D. The CDR3 extends over 11 amino acids. Germline CDR1 reads MNHNS; CDR2 reads SASEGT. With 4 bases removed from V and 7 bases from J, the gap between germline ends came to 5 bases. CDR3 sequence: CASSVEQPQHF. The CDR3 nucleotides are TGTGCCAGCAGTGTGGAACAGCCCCAGCATTTT.

This clonotype was seen only a few times. CDR3 residues: CASSQNPSASYEQYF. For the CDR3, the DNA is TGTGCCAGCAGCCAAAACCCCAGCGCCTCGTACGAGCAGTACTTC. The rearrangement joins TRBV4-2 to TRBJ2-7, with D hard to call. Germline V gene data show CDR1 as LGHNA and CDR2 as YNFKEQ. The CDR3 covers 15 residues. Trimming took off 2 bases at V and 4 bases at J, with 15 bases between the two ends.

This clonotype was found a few times. The chain combines TRBV12-5 with TRBJ1-3, with D uncertain. CDR3 size: 11 residues. With 4 bases removed from V and 9 bases from J, the gap between germline ends came to 7 bases. CDR1 and CDR2 from the germline V gene are LGHNT and FRNRAP. In DNA, the CDR3 is TGTGCTAGTGGTTCGCTCGGCACCATATATTTT. Translating it yields CASGSLGTIYF.

This clonotype was seen ten or more times. This CDR3 reads CASRPLPLAWEQFF. CDR3 DNA sequence: TGTGCCAGCAGACCCCTCCCCCTAGCGTGGGAGCAGTTCTTC. The V gene is TRBV27, the J gene TRBJ2-1; D may be TRBD2 (6 bases). Trimming removed 6 bases from V and 10 bases from J, with 19 bases in between. The CDR3 loop spans 14 amino acids. Germline-derived CDR1 and CDR2 are MNHEY and SMNVEV (reference sequence).

The rearrangement joins TRBV5-1 to TRBJ2-1; a weak D match, TRBD2 (5 bases). CDR1 and CDR2 (germline): SGHRS, YFSETQ. The ends were cut back, 0 bases at V and 8 bases at J, with 9 bases in the middle. The CDR3 has 13 residues. CDR3 residues: CASSLAGYDEQFF. CDR3 nucleotide sequence: TGCGCCAGCAGCTTGGCGGGGTACGATGAGCAGTTCTTC. Variable domain in full (rest from reference TRBV5-1 and TRBJ2-1): KAGVTQTPRYLIKTRGQQVTLSCSPISGHRSVSWYQQTPGQGLQFLFEYFSETQRNKGNFPGRFSGRQFSNSRSEMNVSTLELGDSALYLCASSLAGYDEQFFGPGTRLTVL.

V is TRBV9 and J is TRBJ2-3, with 8 positions matching TRBD2. CDR1 and CDR2 from the germline V gene are SGDLS and YYNGEE. With V trimmed by 5 bases and J by 0 bases, 11 bases remained unmatched. The CDR3 runs to 17 residues. The CDR3 loop reads CASRGRSTSGSTDTQYF. In nucleotides, the CDR3 is TGTGCCAGCAGGGGCCGGTCTACTAGCGGAAGCACAGATACGCAGTATTTT.

This chain joins TRBV7-3 and TRBJ2-1; D gene ambiguous. This CDR3 spans 14 amino acids. Germline assignment: CDR1 SGHTA and CDR2 FQGTGA. The V end lost 5 bases, the J end lost 3 bases, and 11 bases lay between the germline ends. CDR3 nucleotides: TGTGCCAGCAGCACCCGAGAGGTCTACAATGAGCAGTTCTTC. This sequence encodes CASSTREVYNEQFF.

Ten or more counts support this clonotype. The rearrangement links TRBV3-1 to TRBJ2-7; D is ambiguous. The CDR3 totals 12 residues. Germline V gives CDR1 LGHDT, CDR2 YNNKEL (reference sequence). Trimming took 2 bases from V and 2 from J, leaving 4 bases between them. The CDR3 here is CASSQSTYEQYF. For the CDR3, the DNA is TGTGCCAGCAGCCAATCCACCTACGAGCAGTACTTC.

The table lists this clonotype with a few counts. V is TRBV19 and J is TRBJ1-1; unclear D gene. Trimming cost V 4 bases and J 6 bases, with 6 bases left between them. The length of the CDR3 is 11 residues. Germline V lookup: CDR1 LNHDA, CDR2 SQIVND (reference sequence). The CDR3, as DNA: TGTGCCAGTAGTAGAAACCCTGAAGCTTTCTTT. This translates into CASSRNPEAFF.

The CDR3, as DNA: TGCAGTGCTGCCGGGACTAGCGGGAGAAGGAGAGAGACCCAGTACTTC. As protein: CSAAGTSGRRRETQYF. This chain uses TRBV20-1 with TRBJ2-5, with TRBD2 matching 14 bases. There are 16 residues in the CDR3. CDR1 and CDR2 from the germline V gene are DFQATT and SNEGSKA (reference sequence). V dropped 5 bases and J dropped 4; count of bases not matched to a gene: 9.

The chain employs TRBV12-3 or TRBV12-4 and TRBJ1-2; possible D gene TRBD1, 6 bases. The ends were cut back, 6 bases at V and 4 bases at J, with 12 bases in the middle. CDR3 length equals 13 residues. Here the CDR3 reads CASSRGQTYGYTF. In nucleotides, the CDR3 is TGTGCCAGCAGCCGAGGACAGACCTATGGCTACACCTTC.

The genes are TRBV7-9 and TRBJ2-7; the match to TRBD2 covers 9 bases. The germline V gene has CDR1 SEHNR and CDR2 FQNEAQ (reference sequence). The CDR3 contains 17 residues. The V and J ends lost 8 bases and 4 bases, in that order; junction bases with no gene match: 18. DNA for the CDR3: TGTGCCAGCGGCCAATCTGGCGGGGGGGCGAAGAATTACGAGCAGTACTTC. It yields the protein CASGQSGGGAKNYEQYF.

This chain joins TRBV11-2 and TRBJ1-2; D possibly corresponds to TRBD1 (6 bases). Per germline, CDR1 SGHAT and CDR2 FQNNGV. CDR3 length: 17 residues. Trimming pared 1 base from V and 8 bases from J, leaving 23 bases between. In DNA form, the CDR3 reads TGTGCCAGCAGCTTAGGAATTAATCACAGGGTTTCGGGGGGCTACACCTTC. Translating it yields CASSLGINHRVSGGYTF.

The chain has TRBV20-1 and TRBJ2-2; 7 nucleotides align to TRBD2. The germline V gene has CDR1 DFQATT and CDR2 SNEGSKA (reference sequence). This CDR3 is 15 amino acids long. V trimming: 1 base; J trimming: 4 bases; junction bases outside the gene matches: 6. Written as DNA, the CDR3 is TGCAGTGCTAGAGTTGGTATAGCGGGCACCGGGGAGCTGTTTTTT. As protein: CSARVGIAGTGELFF.

V usage is TRBV2 and J usage is TRBJ2-1; 9 bases align to TRBD2. The V segment lost 4 bases and the J segment 9 bases; nucleotides outside the gene matches: 7. Germline CDR1 SNHLY, CDR2 FYNNEI. CDR3 size: 14 residues. The CDR3 is CASSGTSAAREQFF. The CDR3 DNA follows: TGTGCCAGCAGTGGGACTAGCGCTGCACGTGAGCAGTTCTTC. The variable domain in full, with the rest retrieved from reference TRBV2 and TRBJ2-1, is EPEVTQTPSHQVTQMGQEVILRCVPISNHLYFYWYRQILGQKVEFLVSFYNNEISEKSEIFDDQFSVERPDGSNFTLKIRSTKLEDSAMYFCASSGTSAAREQFFGPGTRLTVL.

This chain uses TRBV18 with TRBJ1-6; TRBD1 aligns across 7 bases. The CDR3 extends over 14 amino acids. The V gene's germline CDR1 is KGHSH and CDR2 LQKENI. Trimming removed 2 bases from V and 8 bases from J; junction bases left unmatched: 3. The CDR3 spells CASSPGTAYSPLHF. The CDR3 DNA is TGTGCCAGCTCACCAGGGACAGCATATTCACCCCTCCACTTT.

In this sample, this clonotype turned up a few times. CDR3 bases: TGCGCCAGCAGCTTGGGAGGCAGGGATCAGCCCCAGCATTTT. Its translation: CASSLGGRDQPQHF. This chain connects TRBV5-1 to TRBJ1-5; a weak D match, TRBD1 (5 bases). Germline-derived CDR1 and CDR2 are SGHRS and YFSETQ. Trimming left V 0 bases short and J 5 bases short, with 9 bases between. The CDR3 covers 14 residues.

The rearrangement links TRBV7-8 to TRBJ2-1; unclear D gene. Trimming took off 3 bases at V and 0 bases at J, with 12 bases between the two ends. The germline CDR1 and CDR2 sequences are SGHVS and FQNEAQ. This CDR3 is built from 16 residues. The CDR3 DNA follows: TGTGCCAGCAGCTTGTGGGGTCTGAGCTCCTACAATGAGCAGTTCTTC. Its protein is CASSLWGLSSYNEQFF.

The J gene is TRBJ2-1, the V gene TRBV6-5; D might be TRBD2 (5 bases). CDR3 length: 16 residues. Per the germline V gene, CDR1 is MNHEY and CDR2 is SVGAGI. Trimming cost V 5 bases and J 0 bases, with 14 bases left between them. The CDR3: CASSTPGRSSYNEQFF. The CDR3 DNA reads as TGTGCCAGCAGTACCCCGGGAAGGAGCTCCTACAATGAGCAGTTCTTC.